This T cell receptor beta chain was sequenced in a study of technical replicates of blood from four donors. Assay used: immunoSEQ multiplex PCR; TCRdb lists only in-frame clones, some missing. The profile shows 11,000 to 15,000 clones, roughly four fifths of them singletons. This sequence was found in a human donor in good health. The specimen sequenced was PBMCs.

The CDR3 here is CATAGGRAYNEQFF. The CDR3, as DNA: TGTGCCACGGCGGGGGGGCGAGCCTACAATGAGCAGTTCTTC. This sequence joins TRBV6-4 and TRBJ2-1, with 9 bases lining up with TRBD2. The V gene's germline CDR1 is MRHNA and CDR2 SNTAGT. The CDR3 runs 14 residues. V lost 10 bases, J lost 2 bases, and 6 bases stayed unmatched.